The present entry profiles one TCR beta chain with its context. These data are taken from a study of cytomegalovirus exposure and HLA in healthy donors. The V gene lost 0 bases and the J gene lost 6 bases, with 15 bases spanning the gap. The germline V gene has CDR1 GTSNPN and CDR2 SVGIG (reference sequence). The CDR3 sequence is 15 residues long. Primers included in the PCR were 60 Vbeta and 13 Jbeta primers. Only in-frame clones appear in the TCRdb table, and some are missing; sequencing was by immunoSEQ multiplex PCR. The sample has tens of thousands of clones, roughly 72% seen once. The rearrangement joins TRBV30 to TRBJ2-1; possible D gene TRBD2, 5 bases. Sequences were obtained from PBMCs. The source is a woman aged 50 to 60 in good health and CMV-seropositive. The CDR3, as DNA: TGTGCCTGGAGTGTACTAGTTTGGGGAACCAATGAGCAGTTCTTC. This translates into CAWSVLVWGTNEQFF.